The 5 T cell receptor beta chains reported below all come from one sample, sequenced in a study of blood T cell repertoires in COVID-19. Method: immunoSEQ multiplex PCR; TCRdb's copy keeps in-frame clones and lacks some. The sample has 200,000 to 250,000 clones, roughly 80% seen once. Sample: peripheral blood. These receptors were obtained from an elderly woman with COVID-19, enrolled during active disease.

This chain's CDR3 is CASSLQGVNYGYTF. The CDR3 DNA sequence: TGTGCCAGCAGTCTACAGGGGGTAAACTATGGCTACACCTTC. The chain links TRBV2 to TRBJ1-2; 8 bases map to TRBD1. The CDR3 loop spans 14 amino acids. The J segment lost 2 bases and the V segment lost 5 bases, leaving 4 bases of the junction unmatched. CDR1 is SNHLY, CDR2 FYNNEI, per germline.

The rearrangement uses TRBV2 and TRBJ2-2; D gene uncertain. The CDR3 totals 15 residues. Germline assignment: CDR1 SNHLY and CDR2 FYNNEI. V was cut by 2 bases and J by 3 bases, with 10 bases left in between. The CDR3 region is CASSENPVDTGELFF. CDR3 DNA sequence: TGTGCCAGCAGTGAAAACCCAGTCGACACCGGGGAGCTGTTTTTT.

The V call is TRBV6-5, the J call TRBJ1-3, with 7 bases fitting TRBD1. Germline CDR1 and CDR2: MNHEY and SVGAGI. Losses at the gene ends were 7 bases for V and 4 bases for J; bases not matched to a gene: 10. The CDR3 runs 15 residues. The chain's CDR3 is CASTAQGLGGNTIYF. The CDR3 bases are TGTGCCAGCACTGCACAGGGGCTAGGAGGAAACACCATATATTTT.

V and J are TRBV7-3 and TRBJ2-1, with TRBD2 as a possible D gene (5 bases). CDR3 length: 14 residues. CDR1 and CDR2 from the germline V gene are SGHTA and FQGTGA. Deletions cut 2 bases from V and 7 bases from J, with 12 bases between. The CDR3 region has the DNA TGTGCCAGCAGCTTAGAACTAGGCGTAAATGAGCAGTTCTTC. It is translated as CASSLELGVNEQFF.

CDR3 protein: CASSRGGASYGYTF. The CDR3 DNA follows: TGTGCCAGCAGTCGAGGGGGGGCTAGCTATGGCTACACCTTC. V is TRBV27 and J is TRBJ1-2; maybe TRBD1 (6 bases). The CDR3 loop spans 14 amino acids. Germline lookup yields CDR1 MNHEY and CDR2 SMNVEV (reference sequence). Trimming removed 5 bases at V and 4 bases at J, with 14 bases between.